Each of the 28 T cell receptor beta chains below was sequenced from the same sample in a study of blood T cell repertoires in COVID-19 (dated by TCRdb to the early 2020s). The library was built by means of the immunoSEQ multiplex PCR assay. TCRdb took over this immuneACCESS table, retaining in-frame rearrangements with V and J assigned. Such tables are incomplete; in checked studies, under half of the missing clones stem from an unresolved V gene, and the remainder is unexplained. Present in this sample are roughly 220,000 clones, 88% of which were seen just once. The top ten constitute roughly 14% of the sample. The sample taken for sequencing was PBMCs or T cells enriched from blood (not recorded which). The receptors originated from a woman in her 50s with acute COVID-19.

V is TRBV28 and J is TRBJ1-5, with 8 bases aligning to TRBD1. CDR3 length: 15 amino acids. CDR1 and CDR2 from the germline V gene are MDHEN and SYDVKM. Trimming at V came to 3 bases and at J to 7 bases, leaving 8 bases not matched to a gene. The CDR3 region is CASSFGSRGHQPQHF. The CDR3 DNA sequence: TGTGCCAGCAGTTTTGGTAGCAGGGGGCACCAGCCCCAGCATTTT.

CDR3 sequence (DNA): TGTGCCAGCAGTGTTGACAGAGTCACCGGGGAGCTGTTTTTT. Translating gives CASSVDRVTGELFF. J is TRBJ2-2 and V is TRBV2; maybe TRBD1 (5 bases). CDR1 SNHLY and CDR2 FYNNEI come from the germline V gene. The CDR3 has 14 amino acids. Between the trimmed V and J ends, which lost 4 bases and 4 bases, there was a span of 10 bases.

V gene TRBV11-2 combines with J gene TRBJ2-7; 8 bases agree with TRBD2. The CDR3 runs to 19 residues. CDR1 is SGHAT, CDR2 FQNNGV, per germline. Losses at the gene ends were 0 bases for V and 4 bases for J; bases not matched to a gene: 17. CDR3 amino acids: CASSLDPGGWSGSRYEQYF. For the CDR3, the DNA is TGTGCCAGCAGCTTAGATCCCGGGGGGTGGAGCGGGAGTCGTTACGAGCAGTACTTC.

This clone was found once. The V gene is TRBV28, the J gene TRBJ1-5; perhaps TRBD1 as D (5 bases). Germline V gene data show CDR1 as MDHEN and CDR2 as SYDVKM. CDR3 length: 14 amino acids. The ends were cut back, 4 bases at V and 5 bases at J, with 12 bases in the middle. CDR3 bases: TGTGCCAGCAGTTCGGGACTGTTCTATCAGCCCCAGCATTTT. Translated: CASSSGLFYQPQHF.

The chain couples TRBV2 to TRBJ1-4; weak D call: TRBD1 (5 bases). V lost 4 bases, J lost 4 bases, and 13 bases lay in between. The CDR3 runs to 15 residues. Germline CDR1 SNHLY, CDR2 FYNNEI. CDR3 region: CASSVDSTGNEKLFF. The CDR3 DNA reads TGTGCCAGCAGTGTTGACAGCACGGGTAATGAAAAACTGTTTTTT.

CDR3: CASSQESTSGRAFEQFF. Written as DNA, the CDR3 is TGTGCCAGCAGCCAAGAATCAACTAGCGGGAGGGCCTTTGAGCAGTTCTTC. The chain uses TRBV3-1 (or the pseudogene TRBV3-2) and TRBJ2-1; 13 bases are a match to TRBD2. The CDR3 is 17 amino acids. CDR1 LGHDT and CDR2 YNNKEL come from the germline V gene (reference sequence). J gave up 9 bases and V 0 bases, and 8 bases lay outside the gene matches.

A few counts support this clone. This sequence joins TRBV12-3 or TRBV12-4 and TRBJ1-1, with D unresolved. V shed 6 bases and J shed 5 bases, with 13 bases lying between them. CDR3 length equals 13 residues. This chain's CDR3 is CASRPPGWTEAFF. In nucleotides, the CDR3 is TGTGCCAGCAGACCCCCGGGGTGGACTGAAGCTTTCTTT.

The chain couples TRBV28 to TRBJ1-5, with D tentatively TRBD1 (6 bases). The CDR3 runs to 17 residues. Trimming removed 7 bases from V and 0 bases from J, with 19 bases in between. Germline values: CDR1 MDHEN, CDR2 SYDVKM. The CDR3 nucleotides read TGTGCCAGCACCGGCAACATGGACAGTTATAGCAATCAGCCCCAGCATTTT. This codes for CASTGNMDSYSNQPQHF.

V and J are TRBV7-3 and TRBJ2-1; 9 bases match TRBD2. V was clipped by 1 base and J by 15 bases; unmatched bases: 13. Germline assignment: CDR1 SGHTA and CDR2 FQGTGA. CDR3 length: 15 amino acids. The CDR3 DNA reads TGTGCCAGCAGCTTAAATTCATCGCCTAGCGGGACGTTGTTCTTC. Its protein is CASSLNSSPSGTLFF.

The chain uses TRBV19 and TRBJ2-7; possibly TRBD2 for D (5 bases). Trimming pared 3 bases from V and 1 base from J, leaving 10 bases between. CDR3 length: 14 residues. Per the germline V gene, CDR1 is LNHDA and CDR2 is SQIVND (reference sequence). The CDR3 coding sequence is TGTGCCAGTAGTATGTCCGGGAATTCCTACGAGCAGTACTTC. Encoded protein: CASSMSGNSYEQYF.

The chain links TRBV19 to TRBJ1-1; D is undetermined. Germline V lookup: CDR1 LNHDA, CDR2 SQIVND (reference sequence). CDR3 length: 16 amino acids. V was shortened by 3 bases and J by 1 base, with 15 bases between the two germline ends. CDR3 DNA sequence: TGTGCCAGTAGTATCGGTCTGGGGAGGAGGAACACTGAAGCTTTCTTT. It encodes CASSIGLGRRNTEAFF.

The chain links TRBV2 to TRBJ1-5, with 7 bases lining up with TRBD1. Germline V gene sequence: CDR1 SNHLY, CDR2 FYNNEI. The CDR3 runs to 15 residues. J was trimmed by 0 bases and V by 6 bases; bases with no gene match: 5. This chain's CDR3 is CASRNEGASNQPQHF. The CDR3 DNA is TGTGCCAGCAGGAATGAGGGGGCTAGCAATCAGCCCCAGCATTTT.

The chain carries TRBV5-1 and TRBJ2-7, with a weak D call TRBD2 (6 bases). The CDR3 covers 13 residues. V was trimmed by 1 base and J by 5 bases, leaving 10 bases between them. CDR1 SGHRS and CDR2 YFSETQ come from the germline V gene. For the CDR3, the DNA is TGCGCCAGCAGCTTGAACCGGGAGAACGAGCAGTACTTC. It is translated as CASSLNRENEQYF.

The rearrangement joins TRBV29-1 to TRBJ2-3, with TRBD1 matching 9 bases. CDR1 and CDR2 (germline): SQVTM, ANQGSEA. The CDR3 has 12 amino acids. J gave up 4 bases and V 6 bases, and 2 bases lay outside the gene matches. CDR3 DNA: TGCAGCGTGAGACAGGGGGCAGATACGCAGTATTTT. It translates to CSVRQGADTQYF.

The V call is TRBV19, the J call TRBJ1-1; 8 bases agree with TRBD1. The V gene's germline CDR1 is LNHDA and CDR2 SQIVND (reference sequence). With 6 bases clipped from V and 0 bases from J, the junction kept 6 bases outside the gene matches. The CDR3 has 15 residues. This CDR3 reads CASSENRGMNTEAFF. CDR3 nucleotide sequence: TGTGCCAGTAGCGAGAACAGGGGGATGAACACTGAAGCTTTCTTT.

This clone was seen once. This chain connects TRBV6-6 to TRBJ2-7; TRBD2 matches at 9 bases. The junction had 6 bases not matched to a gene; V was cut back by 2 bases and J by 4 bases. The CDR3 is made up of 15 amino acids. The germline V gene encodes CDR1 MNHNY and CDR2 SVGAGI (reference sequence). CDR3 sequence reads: CASSYEAGGLYEQYF. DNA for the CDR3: TGTGCCAGCAGTTACGAAGCGGGAGGCTTGTACGAGCAGTACTTC.

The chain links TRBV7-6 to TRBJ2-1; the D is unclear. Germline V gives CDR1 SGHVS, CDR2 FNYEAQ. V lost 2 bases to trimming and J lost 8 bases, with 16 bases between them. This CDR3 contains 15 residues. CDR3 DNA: TGTGCCAGCAGCTTAACCTCAATCCCTATGGATGAGCAGTTCTTC. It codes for CASSLTSIPMDEQFF.

The CDR3 bases are TGTGCCAGCAGCTTAGTTTTAGGGGGCACTGAAGCTTTCTTT. Protein: CASSLVLGGTEAFF. This chain uses TRBV7-2 with TRBJ1-1; a possible D gene is TRBD1 (6 bases). Germline CDR1 is SGHTA and CDR2 is FQGNSA. Deletions cut 1 base from V and 4 bases from J, with 10 bases between. The CDR3 is 14 residues long. Based on the CDR3 plus reference TRBV7-2 and TRBJ1-1, the full variable domain is GAGVSQSPSNKVTEKGKDVELRCDPISGHTALYWYRQSLGQGLEFLIYFQGNSAPDKSGLPSDRFSAERTGGSVSTLTIQRTQQEDSAVYLCASSLVLGGTEAFFGQGTRLTVV.

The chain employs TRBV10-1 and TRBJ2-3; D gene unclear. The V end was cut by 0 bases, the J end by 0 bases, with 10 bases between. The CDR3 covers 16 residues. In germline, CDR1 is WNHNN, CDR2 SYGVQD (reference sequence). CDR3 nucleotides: TGCGCCAGCAGTGAGTCTAGCAGAAATAGCACAGATACGCAGTATTTT. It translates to CASSESSRNSTDTQYF.

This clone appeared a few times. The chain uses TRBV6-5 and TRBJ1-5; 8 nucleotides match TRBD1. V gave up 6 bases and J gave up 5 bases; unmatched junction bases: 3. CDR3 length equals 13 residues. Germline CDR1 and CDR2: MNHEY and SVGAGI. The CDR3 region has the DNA TGTGCCAGCAGATTGACAGGGGATCAGCCCCAGCATTTT. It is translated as CASRLTGDQPQHF.

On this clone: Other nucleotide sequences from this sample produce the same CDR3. The CDR3 DNA reads TGTGCCAGCAGCCGAGGGACAGGGGGGAATTCACCCCTCCACTTT. Translated, it gives CASSRGTGGNSPLHF. The chain links TRBV3-1 (or the pseudogene TRBV3-2) to TRBJ1-6; 11 nucleotides align to TRBD1. This CDR3 region has 15 residues. V was pared by 4 bases and J by 7 bases, with 3 bases of the junction left unmatched. The germline V gene has CDR1 LGHDT and CDR2 YNNKEL (reference sequence).

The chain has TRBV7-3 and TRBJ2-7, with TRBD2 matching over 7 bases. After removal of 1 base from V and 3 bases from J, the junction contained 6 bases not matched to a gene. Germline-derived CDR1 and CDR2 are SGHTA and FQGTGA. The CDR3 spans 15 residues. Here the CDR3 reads CASSLRGGRDYEQYF. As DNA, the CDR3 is TGTGCCAGCAGCTTAAGGGGCGGGAGAGACTACGAGCAGTACTTC.

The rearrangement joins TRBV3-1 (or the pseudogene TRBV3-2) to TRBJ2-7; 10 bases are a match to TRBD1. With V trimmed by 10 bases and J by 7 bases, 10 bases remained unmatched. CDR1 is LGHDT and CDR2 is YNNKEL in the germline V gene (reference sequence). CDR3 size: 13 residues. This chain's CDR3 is CATSGTGAAEQYF. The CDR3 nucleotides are TGTGCCACCTCCGGGACAGGGGCCGCAGAGCAGTACTTC.

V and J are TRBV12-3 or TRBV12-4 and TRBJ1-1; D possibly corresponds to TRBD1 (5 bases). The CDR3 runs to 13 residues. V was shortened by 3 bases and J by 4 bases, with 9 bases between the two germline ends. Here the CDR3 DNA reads TGTGCCAGCAGTTTGGCCCAGGGCACTGAAGCTTTCTTT. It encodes CASSLAQGTEAFF.

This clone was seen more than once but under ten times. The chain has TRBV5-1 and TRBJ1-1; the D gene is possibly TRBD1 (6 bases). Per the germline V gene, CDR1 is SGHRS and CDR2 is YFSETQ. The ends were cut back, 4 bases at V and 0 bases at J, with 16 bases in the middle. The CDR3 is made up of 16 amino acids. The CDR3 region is CASSPVGGRMNTEAFF. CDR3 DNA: TGCGCCAGCAGCCCGGTCGGGGGGCGCATGAACACTGAAGCTTTCTTT. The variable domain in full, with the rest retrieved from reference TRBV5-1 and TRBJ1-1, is KAGVTQTPRYLIKTRGQQVTLSCSPISGHRSVSWYQQTPGQGLQFLFEYFSETQRNKGNFPGRFSGRQFSNSRSEMNVSTLELGDSALYLCASSPVGGRMNTEAFFGQGTRLTVV.

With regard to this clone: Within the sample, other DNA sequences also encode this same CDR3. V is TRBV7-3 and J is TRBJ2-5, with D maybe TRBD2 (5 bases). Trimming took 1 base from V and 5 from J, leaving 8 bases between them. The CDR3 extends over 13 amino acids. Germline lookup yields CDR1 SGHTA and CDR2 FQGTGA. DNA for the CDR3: TGTGCCAGCAGCTTAAATCGGGGTGAGACCCAGTACTTC. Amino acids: CASSLNRGETQYF.

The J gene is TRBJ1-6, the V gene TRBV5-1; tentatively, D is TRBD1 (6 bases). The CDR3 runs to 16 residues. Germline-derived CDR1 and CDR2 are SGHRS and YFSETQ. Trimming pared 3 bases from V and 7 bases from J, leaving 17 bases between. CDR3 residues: CASSSALAGENSPLHF. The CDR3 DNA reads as TGCGCCAGCAGCTCCGCCCTGGCAGGGGAAAATTCACCCCTCCACTTT. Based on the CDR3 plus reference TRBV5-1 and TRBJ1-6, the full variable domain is KAGVTQTPRYLIKTRGQQVTLSCSPISGHRSVSWYQQTPGQGLQFLFEYFSETQRNKGNFPGRFSGRQFSNSRSEMNVSTLELGDSALYLCASSSALAGENSPLHFGNGTRLTVT.

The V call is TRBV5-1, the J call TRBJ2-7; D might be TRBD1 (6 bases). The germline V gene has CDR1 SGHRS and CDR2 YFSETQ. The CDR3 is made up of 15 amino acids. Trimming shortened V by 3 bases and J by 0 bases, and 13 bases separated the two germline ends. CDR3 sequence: CASSWGLGVSYEQYF. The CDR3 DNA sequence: TGCGCCAGCAGCTGGGGGCTAGGGGTCTCCTACGAGCAGTACTTC.